These 3 T cell receptor beta chains came from one sample sequenced in a study of OX40 agonist ivuxolimab in advanced cancers. Measured with immunoSEQ multiplex PCR; TCRdb has only the in-frame clones, and not every one. This sample has 90,000 to 150,000 clones, with around 87% found just once. The sequencing here drew on CD4+ or CD8+ T cells sorted from blood, taken in a trial of the OX40 agonist ivuxolimab. The receptor set was obtained from an adult with an advanced solid tumor such as melanoma, head and neck, liver or kidney cancer.

This clone was detected once. The chain recombines TRBV30 with TRBJ2-7; unclear D gene. This CDR3 is built from 13 residues. The V gene's germline CDR1 is GTSNPN and CDR2 SVGIG (reference sequence). V lost 0 bases and J lost 5, with 11 bases in between. CDR3 protein: CAWSVLGIHEQYF. The DNA of the CDR3 is TGTGCCTGGAGTGTACTGGGGATCCACGAGCAGTACTTC.

CDR3 region: CASSLGRAVEKLFF. The CDR3 nucleotides are TGTGCCAGCAGCTTGGGCAGGGCCGTGGAAAAACTGTTTTTT. The rearrangement joins TRBV7-9 to TRBJ1-4; TRBD1 is a possible D gene (5 bases). The CDR3 has 14 residues. Germline CDR1 is SEHNR and CDR2 is FQNEAQ (reference sequence). The ends were cut back, 3 bases at V and 8 bases at J, with 13 bases in the middle.

The rearrangement uses TRBV7-3 and TRBJ2-1; TRBD2 aligns across 11 bases. This CDR3 has 15 residues. V lost 2 bases to trimming and J lost 3 bases; unmatched junction nucleotides: 0. Germline CDR1 reads SGHTA; CDR2 reads FQGTGA. The CDR3 DNA reads TGTGCCAGCAGCTTAGGACTAGCGGGCTACAATGAGCAGTTCTTC. It translates to CASSLGLAGYNEQFF.